The sequence of this T cell receptor beta chain was determined in a study of blood T cell repertoires in COVID-19 (dated by TCRdb to the early 2020s). General notes on the study: The collaborator samples originated in the United States, Italy and Spain and spanned the acute and convalescent phases of COVID-19. The material from the prospective study consisted of cDNA or gDNA derived from T cells, B-cell-depleted T cells, or PBMCs. Subjects who had been exposed to COVID-19, were actively infected with it, or had recovered from it provided the deeply sampled blood TCRbeta repertoires that made up the dataset. The repertoires were released in a freely available public database meant as a resource for research on the immune response to SARS-CoV-2. The samples were drawn from the first 160 participants of the ongoing ImmuneRACE study and from under 1,500 subjects provided by 6 global collaborators. The sample metadata nearly always contained a de-identified subject ID, COVID-19 status, age in years and sex. HLA class I and class II types, where available, came from metadata supplied by the sample provider rather than from assay-based typing. Study-wide findings and limitations: Clinical and demographic metadata were provided uncurated, with the amount varying by source and participant.

The collaborating institutions used their own protocols to collect whole blood in K2EDTA tubes. Collaborator samples were shipped for TCRbeta analysis as frozen whole blood, isolated PBMCs, or DNA extracted from either sample type. For this clone: Its antigen target is currently unknown. Base qualities are not recorded, but no much larger clone differs from it by a single base.

The immunoSEQ Assay, a bias-controlled multiplex PCR, was used to amplify TCRbeta CDR3 regions from genomic DNA. Processing in the source paper ran as follows. Within the assay, amplification of reference gene primers was used to estimate how many nucleated cells each sample contained. To quantify the absolute abundance of each unique TCRbeta CDR3 rearrangement, sequence reads were collapsed and filtered. For each sample, productive Simpson clonality was calculated as the square root of Simpson's diversity index across productive rearrangements. TCRdb's version of the immuneACCESS table is confined to in-frame rearrangements and falls short of the full clone set. An unresolved V gene accounts for under half of the shortfall where checked; the remainder is of unknown origin. The DNA was the basis for D and trimming; V, J and clone size are from that table. For this sample there are about 250,000 clones; approximately 86% appear just once. Roughly 4.9% of the sample rests with the top ten.

The cysteine opens and the phenylalanine closes a CDR3 of 14 amino acids. CDR3 DNA only is kept here, 42 bases in frame from base 1. Ends trimmed: V by 1 base, J by 6 bases; bases unmatched to a gene: 5. CDR1 and CDR2 are drawn from the germline V gene: SGHVS, FQNEAQ. Input material: peripheral blood. The receptor was isolated from a woman of 80 years or more with active or convalescent COVID-19. Recombination connected TRBV7-8 to TRBJ2-7, with 8 bases matching TRBD1. The nucleotide sequence is TGTGCCAGCAGCTTAGGGATAACAGGGGGCGAGCAGTACTTC. This sequence encodes CASSLGITGGEQYF.